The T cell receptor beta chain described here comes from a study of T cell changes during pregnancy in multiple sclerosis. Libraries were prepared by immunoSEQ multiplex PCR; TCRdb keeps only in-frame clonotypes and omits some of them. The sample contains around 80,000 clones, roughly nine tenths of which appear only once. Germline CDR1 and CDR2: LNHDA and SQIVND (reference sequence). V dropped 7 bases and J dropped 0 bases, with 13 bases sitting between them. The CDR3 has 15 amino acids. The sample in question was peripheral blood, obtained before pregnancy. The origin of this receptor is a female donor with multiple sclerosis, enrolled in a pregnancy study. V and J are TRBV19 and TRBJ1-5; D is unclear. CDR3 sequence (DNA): TGTGCCAGTACCTCCGGGGTTGTTAGCAATCAGCCCCAGCATTTT. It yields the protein CASTSGVVSNQPQHF.